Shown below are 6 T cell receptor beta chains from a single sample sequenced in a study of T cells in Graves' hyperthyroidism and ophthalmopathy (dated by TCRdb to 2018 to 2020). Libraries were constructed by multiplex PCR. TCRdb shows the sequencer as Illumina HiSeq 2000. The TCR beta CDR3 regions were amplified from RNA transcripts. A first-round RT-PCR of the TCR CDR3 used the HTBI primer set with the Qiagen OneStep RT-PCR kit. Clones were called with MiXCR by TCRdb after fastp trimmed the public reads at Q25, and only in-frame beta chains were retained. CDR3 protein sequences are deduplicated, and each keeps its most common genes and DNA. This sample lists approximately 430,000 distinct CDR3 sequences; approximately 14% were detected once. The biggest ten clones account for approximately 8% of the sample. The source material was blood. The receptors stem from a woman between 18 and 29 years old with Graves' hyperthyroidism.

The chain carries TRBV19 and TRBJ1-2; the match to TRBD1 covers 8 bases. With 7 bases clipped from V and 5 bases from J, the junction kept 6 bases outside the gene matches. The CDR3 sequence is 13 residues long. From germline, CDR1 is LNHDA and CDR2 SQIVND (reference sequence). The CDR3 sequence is CASTARGLYGYTF. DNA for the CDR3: TGTGCCAGTACGGCCAGGGGGCTGTATGGCTACACCTTC.

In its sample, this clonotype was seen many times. CDR3 nucleotide sequence: TGTGCCAGCACCGGGGACAGGGTAGCCTACGAGCAGTACTTC. This sequence encodes CASTGDRVAYEQYF. J is TRBJ2-7 and V is TRBV6-2 or TRBV6-3, with 9 bases fitting TRBD1. Germline CDR1 MNHEY, CDR2 SVGEGT. Trimming removed 7 bases from V and 2 bases from J; junction bases left unmatched: 6. The CDR3 runs to 14 residues.

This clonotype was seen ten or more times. Here the CDR3 reads CASSLGPSGAGWHEQYF. Here the CDR3 DNA reads TGTGCCAGCAGCTTAGGCCCGTCAGGGGCAGGGTGGCACGAGCAGTACTTC. The chain couples TRBV13 to TRBJ2-7; a weak D match, TRBD1 (6 bases). The CDR3 runs 17 residues. The V and J ends lost 0 bases and 5 bases respectively, with 20 bases between them. Germline CDR1 PRHDT, CDR2 FYEKMQ (reference sequence).

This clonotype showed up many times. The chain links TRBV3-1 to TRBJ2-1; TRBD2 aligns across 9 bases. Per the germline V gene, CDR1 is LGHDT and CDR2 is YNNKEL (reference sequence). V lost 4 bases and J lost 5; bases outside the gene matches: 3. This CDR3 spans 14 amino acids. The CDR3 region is CASSPTSGNNEQFF. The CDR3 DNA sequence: TGTGCCAGCAGCCCGACTAGCGGAAACAATGAGCAGTTCTTC.

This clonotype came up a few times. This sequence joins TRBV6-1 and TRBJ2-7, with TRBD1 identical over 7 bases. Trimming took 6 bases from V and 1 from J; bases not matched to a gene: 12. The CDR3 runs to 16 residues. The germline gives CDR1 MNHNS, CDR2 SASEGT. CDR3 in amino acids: CASRPGTAENSYEQYF. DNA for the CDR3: TGTGCCAGCAGGCCTGGGACAGCGGAAAATTCCTACGAGCAGTACTTC.

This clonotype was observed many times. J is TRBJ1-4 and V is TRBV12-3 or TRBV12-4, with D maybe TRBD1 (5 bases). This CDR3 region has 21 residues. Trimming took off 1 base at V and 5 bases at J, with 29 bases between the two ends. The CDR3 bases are TGTGCCAGCAGTTTAGGGCGCAGTGGGCTCCGCCGAGTGGGGGGAAATGAAAAACTGTTTTTT. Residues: CASSLGRSGLRRVGGNEKLFF.